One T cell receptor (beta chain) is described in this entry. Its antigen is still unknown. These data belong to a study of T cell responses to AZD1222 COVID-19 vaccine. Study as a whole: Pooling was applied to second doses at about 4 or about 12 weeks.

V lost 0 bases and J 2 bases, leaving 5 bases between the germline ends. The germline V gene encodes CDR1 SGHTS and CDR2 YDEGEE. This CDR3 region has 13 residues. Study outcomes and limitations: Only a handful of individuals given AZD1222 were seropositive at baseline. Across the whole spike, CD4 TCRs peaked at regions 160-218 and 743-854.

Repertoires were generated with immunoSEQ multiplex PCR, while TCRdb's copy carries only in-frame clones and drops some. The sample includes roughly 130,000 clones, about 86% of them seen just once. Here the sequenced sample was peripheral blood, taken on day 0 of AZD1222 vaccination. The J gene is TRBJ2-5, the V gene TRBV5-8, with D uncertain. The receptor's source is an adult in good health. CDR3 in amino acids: CASSLGGQETQYF. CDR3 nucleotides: TGTGCCAGCAGCTTGGGGGGTCAAGAGACCCAGTACTTC.